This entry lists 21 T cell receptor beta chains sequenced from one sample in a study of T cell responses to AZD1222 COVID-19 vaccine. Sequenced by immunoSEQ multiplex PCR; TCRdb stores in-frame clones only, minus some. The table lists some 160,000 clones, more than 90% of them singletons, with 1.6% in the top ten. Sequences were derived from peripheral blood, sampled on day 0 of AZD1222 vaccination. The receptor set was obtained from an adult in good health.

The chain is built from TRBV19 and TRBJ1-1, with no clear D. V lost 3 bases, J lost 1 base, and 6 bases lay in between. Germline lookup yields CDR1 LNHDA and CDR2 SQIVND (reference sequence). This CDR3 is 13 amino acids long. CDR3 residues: CASSITANTEAFF. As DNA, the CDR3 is TGTGCCAGTAGTATCACAGCGAACACTGAAGCTTTCTTT.

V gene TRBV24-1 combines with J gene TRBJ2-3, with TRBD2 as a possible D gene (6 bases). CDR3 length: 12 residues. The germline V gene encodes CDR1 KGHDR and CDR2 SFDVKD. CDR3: CATGGSGDTQYF. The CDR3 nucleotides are TGTGCTACCGGAGGGTCGGGAGATACGCAGTATTTT.

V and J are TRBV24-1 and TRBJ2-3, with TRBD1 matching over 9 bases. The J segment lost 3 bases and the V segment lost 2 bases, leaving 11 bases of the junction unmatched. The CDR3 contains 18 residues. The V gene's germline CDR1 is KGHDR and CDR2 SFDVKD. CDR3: CATSDSRSTGGRTDTQYF. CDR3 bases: TGTGCCACCAGTGATTCCCGATCGACAGGGGGGAGGACAGATACGCAGTATTTT.

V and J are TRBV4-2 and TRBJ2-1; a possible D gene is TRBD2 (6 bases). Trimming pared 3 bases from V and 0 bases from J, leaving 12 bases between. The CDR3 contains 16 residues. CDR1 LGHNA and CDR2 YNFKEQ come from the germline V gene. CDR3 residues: CASSQGGYYSYNEQFF. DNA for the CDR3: TGTGCCAGCAGCCAGGGGGGATATTACTCCTACAATGAGCAGTTCTTC.

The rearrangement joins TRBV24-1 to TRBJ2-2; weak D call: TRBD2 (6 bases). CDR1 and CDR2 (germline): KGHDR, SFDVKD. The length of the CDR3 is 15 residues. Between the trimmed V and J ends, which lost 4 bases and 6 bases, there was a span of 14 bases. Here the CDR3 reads CATSDSTLASGELFF. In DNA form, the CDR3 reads TGTGCCACCAGTGACTCCACACTAGCTTCCGGGGAGCTGTTTTTT.

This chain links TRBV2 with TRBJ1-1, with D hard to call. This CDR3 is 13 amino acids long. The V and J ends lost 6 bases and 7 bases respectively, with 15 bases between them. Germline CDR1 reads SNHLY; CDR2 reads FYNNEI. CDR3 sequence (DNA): TGTGCCAGCAGCCCCACGCCTCAGTTTGAAGCTTTCTTT. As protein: CASSPTPQFEAFF.

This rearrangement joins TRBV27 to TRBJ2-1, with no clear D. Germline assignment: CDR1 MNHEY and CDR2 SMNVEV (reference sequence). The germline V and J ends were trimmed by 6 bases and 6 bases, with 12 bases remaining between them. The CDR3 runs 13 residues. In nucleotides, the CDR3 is TGTGCCAGCAGACTGACACAAGGCAATGAGCAGTTCTTC. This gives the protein CASRLTQGNEQFF.

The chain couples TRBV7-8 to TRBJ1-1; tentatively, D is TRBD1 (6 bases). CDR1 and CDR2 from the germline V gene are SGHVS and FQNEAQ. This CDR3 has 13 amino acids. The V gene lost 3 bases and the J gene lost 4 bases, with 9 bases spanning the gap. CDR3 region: CASSLTGATEAFF. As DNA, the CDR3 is TGTGCCAGCAGCTTGACAGGAGCCACTGAAGCTTTCTTT.

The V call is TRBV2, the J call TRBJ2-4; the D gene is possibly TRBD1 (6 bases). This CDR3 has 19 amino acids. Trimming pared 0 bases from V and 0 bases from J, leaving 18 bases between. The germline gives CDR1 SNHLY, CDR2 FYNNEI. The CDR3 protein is CASSEARVKTGLAKNIQYF. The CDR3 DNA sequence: TGTGCCAGCAGTGAAGCGCGGGTTAAGACAGGACTAGCCAAAAACATTCAGTACTTC.

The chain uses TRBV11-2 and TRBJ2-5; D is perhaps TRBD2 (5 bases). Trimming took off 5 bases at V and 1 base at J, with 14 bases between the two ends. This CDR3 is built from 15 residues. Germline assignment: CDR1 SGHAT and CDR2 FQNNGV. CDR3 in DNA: TGTGCCAGCAGCCGTCCGGGGTGGGGCCAAGAGACCCAGTACTTC. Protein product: CASSRPGWGQETQYF. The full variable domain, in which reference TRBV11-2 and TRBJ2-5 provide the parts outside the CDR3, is EAGVAQSPRYKIIEKRQSVAFWCNPISGHATLYWYQQILGQGPKLLIQFQNNGVVDDSQLPKDRFSAERLKGVDSTLKIQPAKLEDSAVYLCASSRPGWGQETQYFGPGTRLLVL.

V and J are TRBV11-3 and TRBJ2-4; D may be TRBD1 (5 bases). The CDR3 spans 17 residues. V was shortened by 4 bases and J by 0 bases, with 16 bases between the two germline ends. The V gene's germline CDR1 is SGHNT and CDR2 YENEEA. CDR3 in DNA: TGTGCCAGCAGCTCCGGTGGGGCTAGAGGAGCCAAAAACATTCAGTACTTC. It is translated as CASSSGGARGAKNIQYF.

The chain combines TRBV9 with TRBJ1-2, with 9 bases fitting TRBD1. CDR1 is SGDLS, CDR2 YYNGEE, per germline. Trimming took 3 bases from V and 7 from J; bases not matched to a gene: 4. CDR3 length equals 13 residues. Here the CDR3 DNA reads TGTGCCAGCAGCGGCGGGACAGGGCTTGGCTACACCTTC. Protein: CASSGGTGLGYTF.

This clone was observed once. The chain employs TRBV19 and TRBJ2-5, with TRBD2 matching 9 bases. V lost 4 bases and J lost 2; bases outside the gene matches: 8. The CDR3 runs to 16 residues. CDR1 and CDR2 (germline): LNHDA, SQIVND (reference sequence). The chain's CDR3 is CASSTLAGDLQETQYF. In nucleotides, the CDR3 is TGTGCCAGTAGTACCTTAGCGGGAGACCTACAAGAGACCCAGTACTTC.

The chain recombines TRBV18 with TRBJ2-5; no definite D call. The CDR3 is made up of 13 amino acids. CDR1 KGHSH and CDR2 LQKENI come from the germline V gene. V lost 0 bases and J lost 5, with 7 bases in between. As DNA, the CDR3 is TGTGCCAGCTCACCACCGCCAGGCGAGACCCAGTACTTC. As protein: CASSPPPGETQYF.

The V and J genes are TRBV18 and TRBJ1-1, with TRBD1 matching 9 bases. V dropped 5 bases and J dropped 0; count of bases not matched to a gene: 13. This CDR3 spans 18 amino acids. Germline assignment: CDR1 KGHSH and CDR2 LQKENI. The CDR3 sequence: CASSSYLGTGTMNTEAFF. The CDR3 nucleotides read TGTGCCAGCTCATCTTACCTAGGGACAGGGACTATGAACACTGAAGCTTTCTTT.

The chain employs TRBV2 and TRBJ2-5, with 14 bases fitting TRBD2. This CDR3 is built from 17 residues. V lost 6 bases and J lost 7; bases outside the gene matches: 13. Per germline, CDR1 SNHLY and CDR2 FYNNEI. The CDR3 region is CASRAGLAGGPWATQYF. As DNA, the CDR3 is TGTGCCAGCAGGGCCGGACTAGCGGGGGGACCCTGGGCGACCCAGTACTTC. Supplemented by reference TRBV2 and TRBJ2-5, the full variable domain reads EPEVTQTPSHQVTQMGQEVILRCVPISNHLYFYWYRQILGQKVEFLVSFYNNEISEKSEIFDDQFSVERPDGSNFTLKIRSTKLEDSAMYFCASRAGLAGGPWATQYFGPGTRLLVL.

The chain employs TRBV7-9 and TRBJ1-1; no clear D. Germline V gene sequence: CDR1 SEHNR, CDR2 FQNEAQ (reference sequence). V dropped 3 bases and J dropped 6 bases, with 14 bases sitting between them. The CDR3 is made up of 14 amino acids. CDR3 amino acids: CASSFRATSSEAFF. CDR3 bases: TGTGCCAGCAGCTTCCGGGCCACTTCTTCTGAAGCTTTCTTT.

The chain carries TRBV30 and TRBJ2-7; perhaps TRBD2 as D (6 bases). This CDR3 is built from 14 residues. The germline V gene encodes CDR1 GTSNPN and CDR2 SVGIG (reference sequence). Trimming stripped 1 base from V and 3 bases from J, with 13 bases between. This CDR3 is CAWSEGAGSYEQYF. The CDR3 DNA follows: TGTGCCTGGAGTGAAGGAGCGGGTAGCTACGAGCAGTACTTC.

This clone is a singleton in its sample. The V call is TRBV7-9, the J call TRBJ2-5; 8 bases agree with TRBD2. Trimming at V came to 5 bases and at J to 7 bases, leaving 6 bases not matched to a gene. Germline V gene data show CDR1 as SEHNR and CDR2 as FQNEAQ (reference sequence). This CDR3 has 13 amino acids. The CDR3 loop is CASSQGLVGTQYF. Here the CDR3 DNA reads TGTGCCAGCAGCCAGGGACTAGTGGGGACCCAGTACTTC.

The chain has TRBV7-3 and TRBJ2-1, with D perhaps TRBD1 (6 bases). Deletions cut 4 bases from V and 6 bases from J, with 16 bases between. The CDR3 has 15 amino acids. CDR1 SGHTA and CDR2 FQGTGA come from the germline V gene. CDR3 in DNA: TGTGCCAGCAGCTGGGGCTCTGGCAGGGGCAATGAGCAGTTCTTC. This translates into CASSWGSGRGNEQFF.

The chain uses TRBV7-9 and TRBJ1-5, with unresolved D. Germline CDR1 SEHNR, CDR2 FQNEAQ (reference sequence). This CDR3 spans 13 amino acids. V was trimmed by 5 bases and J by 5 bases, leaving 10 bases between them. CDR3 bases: TGTGCCAGCAGCCTTGACCAGGATCAGCCCCAGCATTTT. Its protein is CASSLDQDQPQHF.